The TCR beta chain described here comes from a study of cytomegalovirus exposure and HLA in healthy donors. PCR employed 60 Vbeta and 13 Jbeta primers. Repertoires were generated with immunoSEQ multiplex PCR, while TCRdb's copy carries only in-frame clones and drops some. The data contain over 150,000 clones, about 80% of them seen just once; the ten biggest clones take up about 1.6%. What was sequenced was PBMCs. This sequence originates from a girl between 5 and 17 years old in good health and CMV-seropositive.

CDR3 in DNA: TGTGCCAGCAGTTTAACTACTCGGGGTTTGAGTGAAAAACTGTTTTTT. It codes for CASSLTTRGLSEKLFF. The V gene is TRBV28, the J gene TRBJ1-4; D remains ambiguous. This CDR3 comprises 16 residues. V was pared by 2 bases and J by 7 bases, with 17 bases between. Germline V gene sequence: CDR1 MDHEN, CDR2 SYDVKM. The entire variable domain, with the rest obtained from reference TRBV28 and TRBJ1-4, is as follows: DVKVTQSSRYLVKRTGEKVFLECVQDMDHENMFWYRQDPGLGLRLIYFSYDVKMKEKGDIPEGYSVSREKKERFSLILESASTNQTSMYLCASSLTTRGLSEKLFFGSGTQLSVL.